This T cell receptor beta chain was found in a study of cytotoxic CD8 clonotypes in ibrutinib-treated CLL. Trimming took 0 bases from V and 2 from J, leaving 16 bases between them. The CDR3 runs to 17 residues. Per the germline V gene, CDR1 is SGHVS and CDR2 is FQNEAQ. Using immunoSEQ multiplex PCR, the repertoire was profiled, and TCRdb retains in-frame clones only, with some absent. The sample lists some 150,000 clones; approximately 80% were seen once. The chain has TRBV7-8 and TRBJ1-2; a weak D match, TRBD1 (6 bases). This clonotype was obtained from a human donor with chronic lymphocytic leukemia. The material sequenced was PBMCs, taken after 12 months of ibrutinib treatment. CDR3 residues: CASSLAIMGGLNYGYTF. The DNA of the CDR3 is TGTGCCAGCAGCTTAGCGATAATGGGGGGCCTGAACTATGGCTACACCTTC.